This T cell receptor (beta chain) stems from a study of blood T cell repertoires in COVID-19. Only one count was recorded for this clone. Germline CDR1 reads MGHRA; CDR2 reads YSYEKL. V lost 5 bases and J lost 5; bases outside the gene matches: 8. The CDR3 extends over 15 amino acids. The table came from immunoSEQ multiplex PCR; TCRdb's copy has only in-frame clones and leaves some out. Here the sample spans roughly 160,000 clones, approximately 88% being singletons. This clonotype originated in a woman aged 55-69 years with acute or convalescent COVID-19. The V call is TRBV4-1, the J call TRBJ1-1, with 10 bases fitting TRBD1. Source material: peripheral blood. Here the CDR3 reads CASSKADRGRTEAFF. The CDR3 nucleotides are TGCGCCAGCAGCAAAGCGGACAGGGGGAGGACTGAAGCTTTCTTT.